The 25 T cell receptor beta chains in this list originate from one sample, sequenced in a study of blood T cell repertoires in COVID-19. The data were produced by immunoSEQ multiplex PCR, yet TCRdb's version contains in-frame clones alone and is incomplete. The table includes around 130,000 clones, approximately 80% detected once. Sequencing was carried out using peripheral blood. The receptor set was obtained from a human donor in a cohort sampled during active COVID-19.

The chain recombines TRBV5-1 with TRBJ1-1, with 10 nucleotides matching TRBD1. Trimming removed 3 bases from V and 4 bases from J; junction bases left unmatched: 3. Germline CDR1 and CDR2: SGHRS and YFSETQ. CDR3 size: 14 residues. DNA of the CDR3: TGCGCCAGCAGCTCCGGGACAGGGGTCACTGAAGCTTTCTTT. Encoded protein: CASSSGTGVTEAFF.

The V call is TRBV24-1, the J call TRBJ2-5, with D tentatively TRBD1 (6 bases). The CDR3 runs to 15 residues. Germline CDR1 and CDR2: KGHDR and SFDVKD. Trimming pared 1 base from V and 2 bases from J, leaving 10 bases between. As DNA, the CDR3 is TGTGCCACCAGTGATTTTGACAGGCCACAAGAGACCCAGTACTTC. Protein sequence: CATSDFDRPQETQYF.

The chain is built from TRBV6-1 and TRBJ1-6; no reliable D call. Germline lookup yields CDR1 MNHNS and CDR2 SASEGT. V was pared by 1 base and J by 7 bases, with 8 bases between. The CDR3 consists of 14 residues. The CDR3 DNA sequence: TGTGCCAGCAGTGAAGGAGGAAGAAATTCACCCCTCCACTTT. Translation gives CASSEGGRNSPLHF.

This chain joins TRBV3-1 (or the pseudogene TRBV3-2) and TRBJ2-1; 8 bases fit TRBD1. The CDR3 loop spans 17 amino acids. Unmatched junction bases numbered 5, after V lost 0 bases and J lost 1 base. Germline values: CDR1 LGHDT, CDR2 YNNKEL (reference sequence). The CDR3 spells CASSQDRGTGSYNEQFF. The DNA of the CDR3 is TGTGCCAGCAGCCAAGATAGGGGGACAGGATCCTACAATGAGCAGTTCTTC.

The table lists this clone with a few counts. The chain is built from TRBV21-1 and TRBJ1-2; TRBD1 was called by the table and not checked on the DNA. TRBV21-1 counts as a pseudogene. This CDR3 is 17 amino acids long. CDR3 region: CASSKTRRTGGGDGYTF. CDR3 sequence (DNA): TGTGCCAGCAGCAAAACCAGACGGACAGGGGGGGGTGATGGCTACACCTTC.

This chain links TRBV6-5 with TRBJ1-5; weak D call: TRBD1 (5 bases). Trimming stripped 7 bases from V and 6 bases from J, with 16 bases between. Germline loops: CDR1 MNHEY, CDR2 SVGAGI. The CDR3 length is 14 residues. CDR3: CASIPTQGGQPQHF. CDR3 in DNA: TGTGCCAGCATCCCAACCCAGGGAGGTCAGCCCCAGCATTTT.

V is TRBV19 and J is TRBJ1-1; D gene ambiguous. This CDR3 spans 12 amino acids. Trimming cost V 3 bases and J 2 bases, with 4 bases left between them. Germline CDR1 is LNHDA and CDR2 is SQIVND (reference sequence). The CDR3 coding sequence is TGTGCCAGTAGTATCTACAACACTGAAGCTTTCTTT. It yields the protein CASSIYNTEAFF.

The gene calls are TRBV20-1 and TRBJ2-7; tentative D call: TRBD2 (6 bases). The CDR3 consists of 16 residues. The V and J ends lost 3 bases and 5 bases respectively, with 23 bases between them. CDR1 DFQATT and CDR2 SNEGSKA come from the germline V gene (reference sequence). The DNA of the CDR3 is TGCAGTGCTAGTGCTTTACTAGCCGCAGAGCTTAACGAGCAGTACTTC. The encoded protein is CSASALLAAELNEQYF.

The rearrangement joins TRBV6-5 to TRBJ1-2, with 7 bases lining up with TRBD1. The CDR3 consists of 16 residues. Germline V gene sequence: CDR1 MNHEY, CDR2 SVGAGI. Trimming took 2 bases from V and 2 from J; bases not matched to a gene: 8. CDR3 in DNA: TGTGCCAGCAGTTACCCGACAGGGTTCGGGAACTATGGCTACACCTTC. Protein: CASSYPTGFGNYGYTF.

CDR3 sequence (DNA): TGTGCCAGCAGATTAAACCTGCCAAGGGGCAGCAATCAGCCCCAGCATTTT. It yields the protein CASRLNLPRGSNQPQHF. The V gene is TRBV28, the J gene TRBJ1-5; D may be TRBD1 (5 bases). V lost 6 bases and J lost 1, with 19 bases in between. The germline V gene has CDR1 MDHEN and CDR2 SYDVKM. The CDR3 totals 17 residues.

This rearrangement joins TRBV28 to TRBJ1-5; 7 bases map to TRBD1. The CDR3 length is 15 residues. With 5 bases clipped from V and 0 bases from J, the junction kept 4 bases outside the gene matches. CDR1 and CDR2 from the germline V gene are MDHEN and SYDVKM. CDR3 region: CASSGTENSNQPQHF. In DNA, the CDR3 is TGTGCCAGCAGTGGGACAGAAAATAGCAATCAGCCCCAGCATTTT.

The gene calls are TRBV2 and TRBJ2-1, with 9 bases matching TRBD2. J was trimmed by 2 bases and V by 2 bases; bases with no gene match: 4. Germline-derived CDR1 and CDR2 are SNHLY and FYNNEI. The CDR3 contains 16 residues. The CDR3 DNA reads as TGTGCCAGCAGTGAATGGGCTAGCGGGGCCTACAATGAGCAGTTCTTC. Translated: CASSEWASGAYNEQFF.

The J gene is TRBJ1-4, the V gene TRBV7-8; D is perhaps TRBD1 (6 bases). The germline V gene encodes CDR1 SGHVS and CDR2 FQNEAQ. The CDR3 extends over 15 amino acids. The V end was cut by 4 bases, the J end by 8 bases, with 17 bases between. The CDR3: CASSSREGGYEKLFF. The DNA for the CDR3 is TGTGCCAGCAGCTCCCGGGAAGGGGGATACGAAAAACTGTTTTTT.

The chain links TRBV5-1 to TRBJ2-1; 14 nucleotides match TRBD2. With V trimmed by 4 bases and J by 4 bases, 13 bases remained unmatched. The length of the CDR3 is 19 residues. Germline values: CDR1 SGHRS, CDR2 YFSETQ. CDR3 in amino acids: CASSSGLAGGHILYNEQFF. CDR3 coding DNA: TGCGCCAGCAGCAGCGGACTAGCGGGGGGACACATCCTTTACAATGAGCAGTTCTTC.

This sequence joins TRBV6-1 and TRBJ1-1; D remains unclear. The CDR3 has 15 amino acids. Trimming pared 2 bases from V and 6 bases from J, leaving 16 bases between. CDR1 and CDR2 from the germline V gene are MNHNS and SASEGT. The chain's CDR3 is CASSEPGSPIAEAFF. The CDR3 bases are TGTGCCAGCAGTGAACCAGGCTCACCCATCGCTGAAGCTTTCTTT.

The chain links TRBV18 to TRBJ1-2; TRBD1 agrees at 8 bases. Germline trimming cut 3 bases from V and 8 bases from J; bases unmatched to any gene: 5. The CDR3 sequence is 13 residues long. Per germline, CDR1 KGHSH and CDR2 LQKENI. In nucleotides, the CDR3 is TGTGCCAGCTCACCGGACAGGGAAGGCGGCTACACCTTC. Its protein product is CASSPDREGGYTF.

The chain links TRBV6-5 to TRBJ2-7; 9 positions match TRBD1. Germline assignment: CDR1 MNHEY and CDR2 SVGAGI. With 0 bases clipped from V and 2 bases from J, the junction kept 5 bases outside the gene matches. The CDR3 is 16 amino acids. CDR3 loop: CASSYSRTGVTYEQYF. Written as DNA, the CDR3 is TGTGCCAGCAGTTACTCGAGGACAGGGGTTACCTACGAGCAGTACTTC.

J is TRBJ2-7 and V is TRBV28; a weak D match, TRBD1 (6 bases). The ends were cut back, 3 bases at V and 3 bases at J, with 21 bases in the middle. The germline gives CDR1 MDHEN, CDR2 SYDVKM. The CDR3 spans 17 residues. In nucleotides, the CDR3 is TGTGCCAGCAGTTTCGGCCCCGCAGGGGCCAACCTCTACGAGCAGTACTTC. It is translated as CASSFGPAGANLYEQYF.

This clone was counted once. This sequence joins TRBV18 and TRBJ1-1, with 9 bases fitting TRBD1. V shed 4 bases and J 6 bases; nucleotides not matched to a gene: 3. CDR3 length: 13 residues. In germline, CDR1 is KGHSH, CDR2 LQKENI. This CDR3 reads CASSRQGGSEAFF. As DNA, the CDR3 is TGTGCCAGCTCACGACAGGGGGGGTCTGAAGCTTTCTTT.

DNA for the CDR3: TGTGCCACCAGTGAGGGGGGTGCAACTAATGAAAAACTGTTTTTT. Its protein product is CATSEGGATNEKLFF. The J gene is TRBJ1-4, the V gene TRBV24-1; weak D call: TRBD1 (5 bases). This CDR3 spans 15 amino acids. Germline CDR1 and CDR2: KGHDR and SFDVKD. V was clipped by 4 bases and J by 0 bases, with 8 bases between them.

This chain links TRBV6-5 with TRBJ2-1; no reliable D call. V was clipped by 6 bases and J by 2 bases, with 8 bases between them. The V gene's germline CDR1 is MNHEY and CDR2 SVGAGI. This CDR3 contains 13 residues. In DNA form, the CDR3 reads TGTGCCAGCAGCGACAACCCCTACAATGAGCAGTTCTTC. Translating gives CASSDNPYNEQFF.

The chain couples TRBV5-4 to TRBJ2-7; 7 positions agree with TRBD1. Germline assignment: CDR1 SGHNT and CDR2 YYREEE (reference sequence). There are 14 residues in the CDR3. Trimming cost V 0 bases and J 5 bases; bases outside gene matches: 5. The CDR3 sequence: CASSLGIGGNEQYF. The DNA for the CDR3 is TGTGCCAGCAGCTTGGGGATAGGGGGCAACGAGCAGTACTTC.

The V call is TRBV4-1, the J call TRBJ2-7; D ambiguous. The V gene's germline CDR1 is MGHRA and CDR2 YSYEKL. Trimming pared 3 bases from V and 0 bases from J, leaving 9 bases between. The CDR3 sequence is 14 residues long. CDR3 bases: TGCGCCAGCAGCCATCACGAGAGCTCCTACGAGCAGTACTTC. Its translation: CASSHHESSYEQYF.

The chain is built from TRBV5-4 and TRBJ2-1, with TRBD2 matching over 7 bases. Germline V CDR1 and CDR2: SGHNT, YYREEE (reference sequence). The V gene end was trimmed by 0 bases and the J gene end by 6 bases; junction bases not matched to a gene: 3. The CDR3 consists of 14 residues. CDR3 sequence (DNA): TGTGCCAGCAGCTTGGAGGGAGGGTCCAATGAGCAGTTCTTC. Translation: CASSLEGGSNEQFF.

This chain connects TRBV5-6 to TRBJ1-1; 9 bases align to TRBD1. The CDR3 is 15 amino acids. Germline loops: CDR1 SGHDT, CDR2 YYEEEE. With V trimmed by 4 bases and J by 10 bases, 14 bases remained unmatched. The CDR3 is CASSPDRGSIIGAFF. CDR3 DNA sequence: TGTGCCAGCAGCCCCGACAGGGGGTCGATTATTGGAGCTTTCTTT.